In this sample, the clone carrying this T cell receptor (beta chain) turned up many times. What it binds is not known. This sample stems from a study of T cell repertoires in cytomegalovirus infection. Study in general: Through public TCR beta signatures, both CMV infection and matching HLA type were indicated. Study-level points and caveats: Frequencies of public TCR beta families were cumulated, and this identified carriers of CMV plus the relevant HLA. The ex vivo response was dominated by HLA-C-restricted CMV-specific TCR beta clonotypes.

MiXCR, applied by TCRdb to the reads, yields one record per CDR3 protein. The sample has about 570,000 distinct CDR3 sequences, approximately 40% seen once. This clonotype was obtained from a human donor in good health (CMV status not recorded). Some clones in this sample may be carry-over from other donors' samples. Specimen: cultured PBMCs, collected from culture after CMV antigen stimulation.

CDR3 amino acids: CASSWRLAGSLYEQYF. Here the CDR3 DNA reads TGTGCCAGCAGCTGGAGACTAGCGGGGAGTCTCTACGAGCAGTACTTC. The chain carries TRBV7-2 and TRBJ2-7, with 11 bases aligning to TRBD2. The junction had 8 bases not matched to a gene; V was cut back by 4 bases and J by 3 bases. The CDR3 is 16 residues long. CDR1 and CDR2 from the germline V gene are SGHTA and FQGNSA.